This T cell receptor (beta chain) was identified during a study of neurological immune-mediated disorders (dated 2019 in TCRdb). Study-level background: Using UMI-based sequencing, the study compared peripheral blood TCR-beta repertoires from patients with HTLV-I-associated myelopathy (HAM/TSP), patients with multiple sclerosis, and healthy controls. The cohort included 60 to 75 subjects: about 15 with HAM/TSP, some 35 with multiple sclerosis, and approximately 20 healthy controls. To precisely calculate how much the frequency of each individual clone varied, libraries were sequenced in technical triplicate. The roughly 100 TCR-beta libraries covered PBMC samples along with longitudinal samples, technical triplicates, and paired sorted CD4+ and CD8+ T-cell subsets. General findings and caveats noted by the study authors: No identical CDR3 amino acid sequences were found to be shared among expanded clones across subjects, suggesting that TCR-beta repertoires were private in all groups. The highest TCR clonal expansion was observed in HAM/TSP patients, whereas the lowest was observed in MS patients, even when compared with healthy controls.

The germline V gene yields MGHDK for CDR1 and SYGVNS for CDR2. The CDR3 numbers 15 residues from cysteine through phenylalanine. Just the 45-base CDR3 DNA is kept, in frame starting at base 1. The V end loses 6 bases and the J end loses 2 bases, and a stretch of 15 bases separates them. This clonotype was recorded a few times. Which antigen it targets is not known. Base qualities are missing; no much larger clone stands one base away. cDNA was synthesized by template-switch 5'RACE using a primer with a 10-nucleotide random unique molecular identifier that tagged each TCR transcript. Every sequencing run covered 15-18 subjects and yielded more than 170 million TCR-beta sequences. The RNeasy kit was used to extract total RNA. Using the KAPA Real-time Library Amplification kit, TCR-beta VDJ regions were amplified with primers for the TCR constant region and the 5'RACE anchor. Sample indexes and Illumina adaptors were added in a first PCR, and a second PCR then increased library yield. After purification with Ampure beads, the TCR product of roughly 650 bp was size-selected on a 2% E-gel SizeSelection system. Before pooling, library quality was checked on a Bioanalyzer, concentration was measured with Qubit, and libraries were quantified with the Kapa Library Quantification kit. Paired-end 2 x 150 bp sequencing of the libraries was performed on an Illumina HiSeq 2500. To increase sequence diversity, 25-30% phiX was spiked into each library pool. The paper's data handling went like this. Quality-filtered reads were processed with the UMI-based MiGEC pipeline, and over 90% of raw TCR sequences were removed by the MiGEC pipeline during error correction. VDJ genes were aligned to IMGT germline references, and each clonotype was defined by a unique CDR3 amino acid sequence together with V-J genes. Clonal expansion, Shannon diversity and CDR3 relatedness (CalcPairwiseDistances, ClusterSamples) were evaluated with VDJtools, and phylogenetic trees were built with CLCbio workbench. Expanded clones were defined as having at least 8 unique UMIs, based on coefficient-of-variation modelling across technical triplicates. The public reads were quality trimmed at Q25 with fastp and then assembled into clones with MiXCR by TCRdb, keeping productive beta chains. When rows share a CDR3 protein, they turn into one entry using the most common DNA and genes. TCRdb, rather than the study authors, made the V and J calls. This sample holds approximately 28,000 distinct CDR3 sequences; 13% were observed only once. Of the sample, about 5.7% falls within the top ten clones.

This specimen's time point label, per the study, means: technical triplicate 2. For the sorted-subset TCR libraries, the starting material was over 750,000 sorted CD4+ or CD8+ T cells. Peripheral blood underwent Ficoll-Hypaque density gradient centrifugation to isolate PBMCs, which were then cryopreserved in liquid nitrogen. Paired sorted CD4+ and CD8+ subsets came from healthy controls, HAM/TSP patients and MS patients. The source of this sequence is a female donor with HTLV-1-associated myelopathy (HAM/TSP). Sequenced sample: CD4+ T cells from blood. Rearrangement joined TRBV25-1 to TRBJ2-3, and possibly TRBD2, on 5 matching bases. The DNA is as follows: TGTGCCAGCAGGGCCCCAGCGGCTACCACAGATACGCAGTATTTT. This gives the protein CASRAPAATTDTQYF.